Each of the 15 T cell receptor beta chains below was sequenced from the same sample in a study of beta chain features in type 1 diabetes. The sequenced template was cDNA made from the entire isolated RNA. Data came from immunoSEQ multiplex PCR; TCRdb stores just in-frame clones and leaves some out. The sample includes about 900,000 clones, roughly 15% of them seen just once. What was sequenced was naive CD4+ T cells from blood. The receptors derive from a woman under 30 in good health.

This clone showed up just a few times. This rearrangement joins TRBV7-3 to TRBJ2-5, with D tentatively TRBD1 (6 bases). Between the trimmed V and J ends, which lost 5 bases and 6 bases, there was a span of 13 bases. The CDR3 totals 13 residues. Germline V lookup: CDR1 SGHTA, CDR2 FQGTGA. CDR3 DNA sequence: TGTGCCAGCAGCGAACAGGGTGGAAAGACCCAGTACTTC. Translation gives CASSEQGGKTQYF.

This clone occurred a few times. The V and J genes are TRBV7-8 and TRBJ2-3; TRBD2 matches at 15 bases. The CDR3 loop spans 18 amino acids. Germline CDR1 SGHVS, CDR2 FQNEAQ. The V and J ends lost 1 base and 6 bases, in that order; junction bases with no gene match: 8. For the CDR3, the DNA is TGTGCCAGCAGCTTAGTCAGGGGACTAGCGGGAGGCGGGGATACGCAGTATTTT. Translated, it gives CASSLVRGLAGGGDTQYF.

This chain joins TRBV7-2 and TRBJ2-7; a possible D gene is TRBD2 (7 bases). The ends were cut back, 1 base at V and 2 bases at J, with 18 bases in the middle. The CDR3 spans 17 residues. Germline lookup yields CDR1 SGHTA and CDR2 FQGNSA. The CDR3 DNA follows: TGTGCCAGCAGCTTAGTTGTGGGGGGCGGGAGTGCCTACGAGCAGTACTTC. Translating gives CASSLVVGGGSAYEQYF.

The rearrangement joins TRBV11-2 to TRBJ2-2; TRBD1 is a possible D gene (5 bases). The CDR3 length is 15 residues. From germline, CDR1 is SGHAT and CDR2 FQNNGV. Trimming took off 3 bases at V and 4 bases at J, with 12 bases between the two ends. The CDR3 DNA is TGTGCCAGCAGCTTTTCCAGGGCTATCACCGGGGAGCTGTTTTTT. Protein sequence: CASSFSRAITGELFF.

This rearrangement joins TRBV28 to TRBJ2-1; the D gene could be TRBD1 or TRBD2 (5 bases each). The germline CDR1 and CDR2 sequences are MDHEN and SYDVKM. The ends were cut back, 4 bases at V and 9 bases at J, with 16 bases in the middle. CDR3 length: 14 amino acids. This chain's CDR3 is CASSWGGLEIEQFF. CDR3 DNA: TGTGCCAGCAGTTGGGGCGGGCTGGAGATTGAGCAGTTCTTC.

The sample holds a few counts of this clone. The V and J genes are TRBV6-6 and TRBJ1-2; TRBD1 aligns across 9 bases. The CDR3 is 14 residues long. V lost 6 bases and J lost 8; bases outside the gene matches: 10. The germline gives CDR1 MNHNY, CDR2 SVGAGI (reference sequence). The CDR3 nucleotides are TGTGCCAGCAGCTCGGGACAGGGCGGTTGGGGCTACACCTTC. As protein: CASSSGQGGWGYTF.

About this clone: The same CDR3 also results from other DNA sequences found in this sample. The V gene is TRBV2, the J gene TRBJ2-7; D gene uncertain. The CDR3 is made up of 11 amino acids. Germline V lookup: CDR1 SNHLY, CDR2 FYNNEI. V dropped 5 bases and J dropped 2 bases, with 4 bases sitting between them. CDR3 residues: CASSPTYEQYF. CDR3 DNA sequence: TGTGCCAGCAGTCCAACCTACGAGCAGTACTTC.

This clone appeared a few times. The J gene is TRBJ2-6, the V gene TRBV4-2; a weak D match, TRBD2 (6 bases). Per the germline V gene, CDR1 is LGHNA and CDR2 is YNFKEQ. CDR3 length: 17 amino acids. With 4 bases removed from V and 3 bases from J, the gap between germline ends came to 16 bases. CDR3 in DNA: TGTGCCAGCAGCCCGAGGGACTCGACGGGTGGGGCCAACGTCCTGACTTTC. As protein: CASSPRDSTGGANVLTF.

The count of this clone is one. V and J are TRBV7-6 and TRBJ2-2, with D possibly TRBD1 on 6 matching bases. Looked up from germline, CDR1 is SGHVS and CDR2 is FNYEAQ. CDR3 length: 14 amino acids. V lost 4 bases and J lost 5, with 11 bases in between. The CDR3 nucleotides are TGTGCCAGCAGCTATGCCGGGACAACCGGGGAGCTGTTTTTT. Encoded protein: CASSYAGTTGELFF.

V usage is TRBV19 and J usage is TRBJ2-1, with a possible D match to TRBD1 (5 bases). Trimming cost V 7 bases and J 6 bases, with 19 bases left between them. Germline CDR1 is LNHDA and CDR2 is SQIVND (reference sequence). The CDR3 contains 15 residues. CDR3 sequence (DNA): TGTGCCAGTAAGGGGCTGGCCTCCGGGCGCAATGAGCAGTTCTTC. As protein: CASKGLASGRNEQFF.

The chain joins TRBV7-9 to TRBJ1-6; 8 bases are shared with TRBD1. This CDR3 region has 15 residues. V was clipped by 3 bases and J by 9 bases; unmatched bases: 7. The germline V gene encodes CDR1 SEHNR and CDR2 FQNEAQ (reference sequence). As DNA, the CDR3 is TGTGCCAGCAGCTTCAGTCAGGGGGCGATTTCACCCCTCCACTTT. This encodes CASSFSQGAISPLHF.

The V gene is TRBV28, the J gene TRBJ2-1; 7 nucleotides align to TRBD2. The CDR3 is 15 amino acids. Germline V gene lookup returns CDR1 MDHEN and CDR2 SYDVKM. J lost 9 bases, V lost 5 bases, and 13 bases had no gene match. The CDR3 DNA reads TGTGCCAGCAGTCCGCCGGGAGGACGAGGACGTGAGCAGTTCTTC. The encoded protein is CASSPPGGRGREQFF.

As DNA, the CDR3 is TGCAGCGTTGTTGAAGGGCCCGTGGGCACTGAAGCTTTCTTT. This encodes CSVVEGPVGTEAFF. The chain employs TRBV29-1 and TRBJ1-1; D is ambiguous. The V and J ends lost 4 bases and 4 bases respectively, with 16 bases between them. This CDR3 comprises 14 residues. Germline values: CDR1 SQVTM, CDR2 ANQGSEA.

The sample holds a few counts of this clone. The rearrangement uses TRBV4-3 and TRBJ2-7; the D gene is possibly TRBD1 (5 bases). Looked up from germline, CDR1 is LGHNA and CDR2 is YSLEER. The CDR3 is 16 amino acids. Between the trimmed V and J ends, which lost 0 bases and 3 bases, there was a span of 15 bases. DNA for the CDR3: TGCGCCAGCAGCCAAGACCTACGAACACAGGTCTACGAGCAGTACTTC. It is translated as CASSQDLRTQVYEQYF.

This sequence joins TRBV5-1 and TRBJ2-7; 8 bases match TRBD1. The germline V gene encodes CDR1 SGHRS and CDR2 YFSETQ. The CDR3 contains 16 residues. The V and J ends lost 4 bases and 5 bases, in that order; junction bases with no gene match: 14. CDR3 region: CASSPTRTGRTHEQYF. CDR3 bases: TGCGCCAGCAGCCCAACTAGGACAGGGAGAACCCACGAGCAGTACTTC.